These 21 T cell receptor beta chains originate from one sample sequenced in a study of OX40 agonist ivuxolimab in advanced cancers. Assay: immunoSEQ multiplex PCR; the TCRdb copy retains only in-frame clones and omits some. There are roughly 80,000 clones in the sample; around 83% occur only once, and about 0.73% lies in the top ten. This specimen was CD4+ or CD8+ T cells sorted from blood, taken in a trial of the OX40 agonist ivuxolimab. The receptors come from an adult with an advanced solid tumor such as melanoma, head and neck, liver or kidney cancer.

This clone was found a few times. The genes are TRBV11-3 and TRBJ2-2; the D gene is possibly TRBD2 (6 bases). Germline V gives CDR1 SGHNT, CDR2 YENEEA. Trimming removed 5 bases at V and 0 bases at J, with 7 bases between. The CDR3 is 14 residues long. The CDR3 is CASSAGPNTGELFF. Written as DNA, the CDR3 is TGTGCCAGCAGCGCGGGACCGAACACCGGGGAGCTGTTTTTT.

This clone appeared once. This sequence joins TRBV5-4 and TRBJ2-6; D is unresolved. The CDR3 spans 15 residues. Germline V CDR1 and CDR2: SGHNT, YYREEE (reference sequence). The V end was cut by 2 bases, the J end by 0 bases, with 6 bases between. The CDR3 spells CASSFAYSGANVLTF. The CDR3, as DNA: TGTGCCAGCAGCTTCGCTTACTCTGGGGCCAACGTCCTGACTTTC.

The chain carries TRBV7-9 and TRBJ2-7, with unresolved D. CDR3 length equals 12 residues. Germline V CDR1 and CDR2: SEHNR, FQNEAQ (reference sequence). Trimming pared 4 bases from V and 4 bases from J, leaving 8 bases between. CDR3 DNA: TGTGCCAGCAGCTGGGGTGGTTACGAGCAGTACTTC. It encodes CASSWGGYEQYF.

V is TRBV30 and J is TRBJ2-7; 10 bases match TRBD1. Losses at the gene ends were 2 bases for V and 8 bases for J; bases not matched to a gene: 6. CDR1 GTSNPN and CDR2 SVGIG come from the germline V gene (reference sequence). The CDR3 length is 13 residues. The CDR3 DNA reads as TGTGCCTGGAGTCCGGGACAGGGGCCTAAGCAGTACTTC. As protein: CAWSPGQGPKQYF.

The chain recombines TRBV5-6 with TRBJ1-2, with D unresolved. Germline V gene lookup returns CDR1 SGHDT and CDR2 YYEEEE. Trimming left V 4 bases short and J 0 bases short, with 19 bases between. The CDR3 is 17 amino acids. The CDR3 loop is CASSPAVIADTNYGYTF. CDR3 bases: TGTGCCAGCAGCCCGGCGGTGATAGCGGATACTAACTATGGCTACACCTTC.

The J gene is TRBJ2-1, the V gene TRBV6-6, with D maybe TRBD1 (5 bases). The V gene lost 7 bases and the J gene lost 10 bases, with 14 bases spanning the gap. The CDR3 is 12 amino acids. Looked up from germline, CDR1 is MNHNY and CDR2 is SVGAGI (reference sequence). DNA for the CDR3: TGTGCCAGCACCGAGGTGGGGCTAGAGCAGTTCTTC. It is translated as CASTEVGLEQFF.

This clone came up once. This chain connects TRBV7-2 to TRBJ2-3; TRBD2 matches 11 bases. Germline lookup yields CDR1 SGHTA and CDR2 FQGNSA. The CDR3 loop spans 17 amino acids. The V segment lost 0 bases and the J segment 5 bases; nucleotides outside the gene matches: 7. The CDR3 bases are TGTGCCAGCAGCTTAGCTAGTAGCGGGAGGGCAGTAGATACGCAGTATTTT. Protein product: CASSLASSGRAVDTQYF.

The CDR3 spells CASTPWTEQETQYF. The CDR3 region has the DNA TGTGCCAGCACCCCGTGGACGGAACAAGAGACCCAGTACTTC. This chain uses TRBV5-8 with TRBJ2-5; D remains ambiguous. Germline CDR1 reads SGHTS; CDR2 reads YDEGEE. The CDR3 consists of 14 residues. V lost 6 bases, J lost 2 bases, and 14 bases lay in between.

The chain joins TRBV10-1 to TRBJ2-6; D gene ambiguous. The germline V and J ends were trimmed by 2 bases and 1 base, with 3 bases remaining between them. Germline lookup yields CDR1 WNHNN and CDR2 SYGVQD (reference sequence). The CDR3 covers 14 residues. The CDR3 bases are TGCGCCAGCAGTGAGGGGTCTGGGGCCAACGTCCTGACTTTC. Residues: CASSEGSGANVLTF.

The CDR3 sequence is CASSRPGQHNEKLFF. CDR3 DNA sequence: TGTGCCAGCAGTCGGCCGGGACAGCACAATGAAAAACTGTTTTTT. The chain uses TRBV28 and TRBJ1-4; TRBD1 aligns across 7 bases. The length of the CDR3 is 15 residues. CDR1 MDHEN and CDR2 SYDVKM come from the germline V gene. Trimming at V came to 5 bases and at J to 5 bases, leaving 8 bases not matched to a gene.

CDR3 DNA sequence: TGTGCCAGCATGACAGGGTACTCCTATAATTCACCCCTCCACTTT. This sequence encodes CASMTGYSYNSPLHF. The chain links TRBV6-1 to TRBJ1-6, with 7 nucleotides matching TRBD1. The CDR3 covers 15 residues. CDR1 and CDR2 from the germline V gene are MNHNS and SASEGT. The V segment lost 7 bases and the J segment 0 bases; nucleotides outside the gene matches: 3.

The rearrangement links TRBV5-5 to TRBJ2-5, with 7 bases matching TRBD1. The CDR3 runs to 14 residues. V lost 7 bases to trimming and J lost 0 bases; unmatched junction nucleotides: 6. Germline-derived CDR1 and CDR2 are SGHKS and YYEKEE (reference sequence). The DNA of the CDR3 is TGTGCCAGCGCCCTACAGGGGAACCAAGAGACCCAGTACTTC. It codes for CASALQGNQETQYF.

V and J are TRBV6-6 and TRBJ2-7, with D perhaps assigned TRBD1 or TRBD2 (5 bases each). V was trimmed by 2 bases and J by 7 bases, leaving 18 bases between them. The CDR3 is 15 amino acids. Germline V gene sequence: CDR1 MNHNY, CDR2 SVGAGI (reference sequence). CDR3 in DNA: TGTGCCAGCAGTTACCCCCAACGGGAAGGGGCGGAGCAGTACTTC. Translation gives CASSYPQREGAEQYF.

This clone was recorded at least ten times. The CDR3: CASSFSVWRGGLEQYF. The CDR3 DNA reads TGTGCCAGCAGCTTTTCGGTGTGGCGGGGCGGGCTCGAGCAGTACTTC. The chain recombines TRBV12-1 with TRBJ2-7; the tabulated D call, TRBD2, remains unverified against the DNA. TRBV12-1 is noted as a pseudogene. This CDR3 spans 16 amino acids.

The chain carries TRBV6-4 and TRBJ2-2; maybe TRBD1 (6 bases). Germline V gene data show CDR1 as MRHNA and CDR2 as SNTAGT. This CDR3 contains 16 residues. The germline V and J ends were trimmed by 6 bases and 1 base, with 15 bases remaining between them. The CDR3 region has the DNA TGTGCCAGCAGCAAGCAGAAGGGGGAGAACACCGGGGAGCTGTTTTTT. This gives the protein CASSKQKGENTGELFF.

This sequence joins TRBV30 and TRBJ2-5; the D gene is possibly TRBD2 (5 bases). CDR1 and CDR2 from the germline V gene are GTSNPN and SVGIG (reference sequence). V lost 0 bases to trimming and J lost 1 base, with 9 bases between them. CDR3 length: 14 residues. The CDR3 sequence is CAWSVRGFQETQYF. The CDR3 DNA sequence: TGTGCCTGGAGTGTACGAGGGTTCCAAGAGACCCAGTACTTC.

This chain joins TRBV14 and TRBJ1-4, with a weak D call TRBD1 (6 bases). V was cut by 3 bases and J by 3 bases, with 11 bases left in between. From germline, CDR1 is SGHDN and CDR2 FVKESK. This CDR3 spans 15 amino acids. In DNA, the CDR3 is TGTGCCAGCAGCCACCGGGGGCTGGCTAATGAAAAACTGTTTTTT. Protein: CASSHRGLANEKLFF.

The chain combines TRBV5-4 with TRBJ2-3; TRBD2 agrees at 10 bases. The V gene end was trimmed by 1 base and the J gene end by 0 bases; junction bases not matched to a gene: 2. Germline-derived CDR1 and CDR2 are SGHNT and YYREEE (reference sequence). CDR3 length equals 16 residues. The CDR3 sequence is CASSLRLAGSTDTQYF. The CDR3, as DNA: TGTGCCAGCAGCTTGAGACTAGCGGGCAGCACAGATACGCAGTATTTT. Combining the CDR3 with reference TRBV5-4 and TRBJ2-3 gives the whole variable domain ETGVTQSPTHLIKTRGQQVTLRCSSQSGHNTVSWYQQALGQGPQFIFQYYREEENGRGNFPPRFSGLQFPNYSSELNVNALELDDSALYLCASSLRLAGSTDTQYFGPGTRLTVL.

V usage is TRBV28 and J usage is TRBJ1-1, with a weak D call TRBD1 (6 bases). The germline V and J ends were trimmed by 3 bases and 5 bases, with 16 bases remaining between them. The CDR3 length is 15 residues. Per the germline V gene, CDR1 is MDHEN and CDR2 is SYDVKM. The DNA of the CDR3 is TGTGCCAGCAGTTTCGGGACCAGGGGTTCTACTGAAGCTTTCTTT. It translates to CASSFGTRGSTEAFF.

This chain joins TRBV7-2 and TRBJ2-1; TRBD2 aligns across 7 bases. Germline assignment: CDR1 SGHTA and CDR2 FQGNSA. There are 15 residues in the CDR3. V lost 7 bases to trimming and J lost 3 bases; unmatched junction nucleotides: 9. As DNA, the CDR3 is TGTGCCAGCACCGCCCCTAGCGGAGGCTACAATGAGCAGTTCTTC. Amino acid sequence: CASTAPSGGYNEQFF.

V and J are TRBV7-9 and TRBJ1-1; weak D call: TRBD1 (5 bases). Germline assignment: CDR1 SEHNR and CDR2 FQNEAQ (reference sequence). This CDR3 spans 13 amino acids. V was trimmed by 4 bases and J by 3 bases, leaving 9 bases between them. The CDR3 is CASSSTGHTEAFF. The CDR3 DNA reads as TGTGCCAGCAGCTCTACAGGCCACACTGAAGCTTTCTTT.